The T cell receptor beta chain under discussion was sequenced for a study of T-cell reconstitution after alpha-beta-depleted transplantation in children. This clonotype came up many times. A TCRbeta library incorporating unique molecular identifiers was prepared. Each CDR3 protein gets one entry after TCRdb re-called the PCR reads with MiXCR. The sample gives about 110,000 distinct CDR3 sequences, almost 6.5% of which show up once; about 23% is in the top ten. The length of the CDR3 is 11 residues. The germline gives CDR1 SEHNR, CDR2 FQNEAQ (reference sequence). Trimming cost V 8 bases and J 4 bases, with 5 bases left between them.

The chain has TRBV7-9 and TRBJ2-2, with unresolved D. The source material was PBMCs, mostly from graft donor cells, sampled 360 days after TCRalphabeta/CD19-depleted stem cell transplant. This clonotype originated in a male patient under 10 years old who had a stem cell transplant for acute lymphoblastic leukemia, so the T cells may come from the graft donor. The CDR3, as DNA: TGTGCCAGCCCCTTCACCGGGGAGCTGTTTTTT. Translation: CASPFTGELFF.